Listed below are T cell receptor beta chains from one sample, sequenced in a study of technical replicates of blood from a few donors. Libraries were prepared by immunoSEQ multiplex PCR; TCRdb keeps only in-frame clonotypes and omits some of them. The profile shows 60,000 to 95,000 clones, roughly 91% of them singletons. Sequencing used T cells isolated from PBMCs. Every receptor here comes from a human donor in good health. Some clones in this sample may be carry-over from other donors' samples. CDR3s include the opening cysteine and the closing phenylalanine or tryptophan. Each record gives: CDR3 DNA, CDR3 protein, V gene, D gene, J gene, clone size. A D gene is named only where the DNA matches it firmly. Clone size is stated in some rows and not others, as once, few, many or a class when expanded.

DNA: TGTGCCAGCAGCATAGCGGGGGGAGATACGCAGTATTTT
CDR3: CASSIAGGDTQYF
V: TRBV7-9
D: TRBD2
J: TRBJ2-3
size: .

DNA: TGTGCCAGCAGCGGCGAGGGGGACAGTCAGCCCCAGCATTTT
CDR3: CASSGEGDSQPQHF
V: TRBV6-1
D: TRBD1
J: TRBJ1-5
size: .

DNA: TGTGCCAGCAGCTTAATTAGGGGAGGGTGGGTGGAGACCCAGTACTTC
CDR3: CASSLIRGGWVETQYF
V: TRBV11-3
D: TRBD2
J: TRBJ2-5
size: .

DNA: TGTGCCAGTAACTTTCGCGGGAACACTGAAGCTTTCTTT
CDR3: CASNFRGNTEAFF
V: TRBV19
D: .
J: TRBJ1-1
size: few

DNA: TGTGCCATCCGATTGTATATAGATCAGCCCCAGCATTTT
CDR3: CAIRLYIDQPQHF
V: TRBV2
D: .
J: TRBJ1-5
size: .

DNA: TGCAGCGTTGAAGGACACGCAAGGGGAACCTATGGCTACACCTTC
CDR3: CSVEGHARGTYGYTF
V: TRBV29-1
D: .
J: TRBJ1-2
size: .

DNA: TGCGCCAGCAGCTTAGGACAGGGAGTTCAGCCCCAGCATTTT
CDR3: CASSLGQGVQPQHF
V: TRBV5-1
D: TRBD1
J: TRBJ1-5
size: .

DNA: TGTGCCAGCAGCTTATTTCTGGGCAACGCTGGAAACACCATATATTTT
CDR3: CASSLFLGNAGNTIYF
V: TRBV7-9
D: .
J: TRBJ1-3
size: .

DNA: TGTGCCTGGAGTGTACTAAGACTGCGGGAAGCTTTCTTT
CDR3: CAWSVLRLREAFF
V: TRBV30
D: .
J: TRBJ1-1
size: .

DNA: TGCGCCAGCAGCTTGATTCGGGACAATGAGCAGTTCTTC
CDR3: CASSLIRDNEQFF
V: TRBV5-1
D: .
J: TRBJ2-1
size: .

DNA: TGTGCCAGCAGTCAAACAGGGGCGGCCTATGGCTACACCTTC
CDR3: CASSQTGAAYGYTF
V: TRBV6-6
D: TRBD1
J: TRBJ1-2
size: few

DNA: TGTGCCAGCAGCGTAGGACAGACCACCGGGGAGCTGTTTTTT
CDR3: CASSVGQTTGELFF
V: TRBV9
D: .
J: TRBJ2-2
size: .

DNA: TGTGCCAGCAGCTTGGACGGGAATGGAAACACCATATATTTT
CDR3: CASSLDGNGNTIYF
V: TRBV5-5
D: .
J: TRBJ1-3
size: .

DNA: TGTGCCATCAGTGAGGAGAGCGGGACTAGCTCCTACAATGAGCAGTTCTTC
CDR3: CAISEESGTSSYNEQFF
V: TRBV10-3
D: TRBD2
J: TRBJ2-1
size: .

DNA: TGTGCCAGTAGCCCTCAGCAGGGCACCGAGCAGTACTTC
CDR3: CASSPQQGTEQYF
V: TRBV19
D: .
J: TRBJ2-7
size: .

DNA: TGTGCCAGCAGTGGGACAGGGGGAAGCAATCAGCCCCAGCATTTT
CDR3: CASSGTGGSNQPQHF
V: TRBV6-5
D: TRBD1
J: TRBJ1-5
size: .

DNA: TGTGCCAGCAGCTTACGCGGGAGCGATGAGCAGTTCTTC
CDR3: CASSLRGSDEQFF
V: TRBV11-3
D: TRBD2
J: TRBJ2-1
size: .

DNA: TGTGCCAGCAGCCAATGGGACAGGGGCGTGGGCCAAGAGACCCAGTACTTC
CDR3: CASSQWDRGVGQETQYF
V: TRBV16
D: TRBD1
J: TRBJ2-5
size: .

DNA: TGTGCCAGCAGCTTTAGACTTGCCTCCTACGAGCAGTACTTC
CDR3: CASSFRLASYEQYF
V: TRBV5-6
D: .
J: TRBJ2-7
size: .

DNA: TGCGCCAGCAGTGAATTTGCTAGCGGGAGAGGTGTTGCAGATACGCAGTATTTT
CDR3: CASSEFASGRGVADTQYF
V: TRBV10-1
D: TRBD2
J: TRBJ2-3
size: .

DNA: TGTGCCAGCAGCCCCGAAGCGGGGTTGGGCACAGATACGCAGTATTTT
CDR3: CASSPEAGLGTDTQYF
V: TRBV11-2
D: TRBD2
J: TRBJ2-3
size: once

DNA: TGTGCCAGCAGAGCCGCCTACGAGCAGTACTTC
CDR3: CASRAAYEQYF
V: TRBV6-5
D: .
J: TRBJ2-7
size: .

DNA: TGTGCCAGCAGCGTAGCTTGGCGGGGGGGCAATGAGCAGTTCTTC
CDR3: CASSVAWRGGNEQFF
V: TRBV9
D: TRBD2
J: TRBJ2-1
size: .

DNA: TGTGCCAGCAGCTTAGTAATTGCAGGGATCGCTGAAGCTTTCTTT
CDR3: CASSLVIAGIAEAFF
V: TRBV7-9
D: .
J: TRBJ1-1
size: .

DNA: TGTGCCAGCAGCTGGGGCGGAAGCGGGGGATACAATGAGCAGTTCTTC
CDR3: CASSWGGSGGYNEQFF
V: TRBV7-3
D: TRBD2
J: TRBJ2-1
size: .

DNA: TGTGCCAGCAGCCAAGACTCGGGCTCTGGAAACACCATATATTTT
CDR3: CASSQDSGSGNTIYF
V: TRBV7-9
D: .
J: TRBJ1-3
size: .

DNA: TGTGCCAGCACTCGGGGAGTTCCCGACGCTTTCTTT
CDR3: CASTRGVPDAFF
V: TRBV2
D: .
J: TRBJ1-1
size: few

DNA: TGTGCCAGCAGTCTCGGACAGGGGACGGGGGGCAATCAGCCCCAGCATTTT
CDR3: CASSLGQGTGGNQPQHF
V: TRBV28
D: TRBD1
J: TRBJ1-5
size: once

DNA: TGTGCCAGCAAAACTAGCTCCGGAGCAGATACGCAGTATTTT
CDR3: CASKTSSGADTQYF
V: TRBV7-3
D: .
J: TRBJ2-3
size: .

DNA: TGTGCCAGCAGTTCGAGGGTCCTCGGGACTAGCGGCTACAAGCTCTACGAGCAGTACTTC
CDR3: CASSSRVLGTSGYKLYEQYF
V: TRBV28
D: TRBD2
J: TRBJ2-7
size: .